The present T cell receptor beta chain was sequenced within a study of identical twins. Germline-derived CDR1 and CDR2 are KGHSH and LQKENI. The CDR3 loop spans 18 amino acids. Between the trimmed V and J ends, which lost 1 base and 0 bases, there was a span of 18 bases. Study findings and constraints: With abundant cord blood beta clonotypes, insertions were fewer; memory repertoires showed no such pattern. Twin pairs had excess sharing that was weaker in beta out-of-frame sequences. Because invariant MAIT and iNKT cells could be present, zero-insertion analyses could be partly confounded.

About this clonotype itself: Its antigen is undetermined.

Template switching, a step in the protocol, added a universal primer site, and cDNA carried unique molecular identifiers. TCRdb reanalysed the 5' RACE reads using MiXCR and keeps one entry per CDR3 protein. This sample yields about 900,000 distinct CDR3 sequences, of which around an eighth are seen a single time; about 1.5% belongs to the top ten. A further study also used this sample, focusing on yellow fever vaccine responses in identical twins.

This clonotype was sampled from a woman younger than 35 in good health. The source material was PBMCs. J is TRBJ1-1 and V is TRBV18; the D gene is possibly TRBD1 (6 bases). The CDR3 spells CASSPRSQGGGLNTEAFF. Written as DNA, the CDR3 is TGTGCCAGCTCACCACGGAGCCAGGGAGGGGGGTTGAACACTGAAGCTTTCTTT.